This T cell receptor beta chain was captured in a study of vaccination and CD4 T cells after COVID-19. For the study at large: Overlapping SARS-CoV-2, HCoV-NL63, HCoV-OC43 and HCoV-229E spike peptides stimulated the cells.

The treatment denotes: approximately 10-day PBMC culture with coronavirus spike peptide pools or control peptides (ViraFEST assay). A single count supports this clonotype. Its antigen is not identified. The CDR3 runs 18 residues. The germline V and J ends were trimmed by 5 bases and 0 bases, with 17 bases remaining between them. Germline V gene data show CDR1 as SGHNT and CDR2 as YENEEA. Cultured CD4+ T-cell DNA underwent Oncomine TCR Beta short-read sequencing. TCRdb independently ran MiXCR on the PCR reads; one entry per CDR3 protein. This sample has 10,000 to 13,000 distinct CDR3 sequences, with 64% found just once.

The clonotype was recovered from a human donor who had recovered from COVID-19. The specimen sequenced was CD4+ T cells from blood, cultured in vitro. The chain links TRBV11-3 to TRBJ1-6, with a weak D call TRBD1 (5 bases). CDR3 coding DNA: TGTGCCAGCAGCCGTCGGGACGGTCGGGGCTCCTATAATTCACCCCTCCACTTT. It translates to CASSRRDGRGSYNSPLHF.